This entry describes one TCR beta chain. As originally analysed: Reference gene primer amplification gave nucleated cell count estimates. The repertoire was sequenced with immunoSEQ multiplex PCR; TCRdb's copy has only in-frame clones and lacks some. V and J calls and clone size come straight from that table; D and trimming were deduced from the DNA. This sample has more than 300,000 clones, with around 86% found just once. This sample was included in a study of blood T cell repertoires in COVID-19. Study details: Collection of acute and convalescent COVID-19 samples took place in the United States, Italy and Spain. Sample material is recorded as cDNA or gDNA derived from T cells, B-cell-depleted T cells, or PBMCs.

The length of the CDR3 is 13 residues. The germline CDR1 and CDR2 sequences are ENHRY and SYGVKD. The V and J ends lost 6 bases and 8 bases respectively, with 16 bases between them. The TCR comes from a woman aged 45-60 years with acute or convalescent COVID-19. Sequencing used peripheral blood. V usage is TRBV10-3 and J usage is TRBJ1-2, with TRBD1 as a possible D gene (6 bases). In nucleotides, the CDR3 is TGTGCCATCAGGTCCGGACAGTCTAACGGCTACACCTTC. The encoded protein is CAIRSGQSNGYTF.